The rows below give T cell receptor beta chains drawn from one sample of a study of shared clonotypes between healthy human individuals. Sequencing was performed with immunoSEQ multiplex PCR; in TCRdb, only in-frame clones are kept and a portion is missing. The sample records around 2,000,000 clones, roughly 95% being singletons. Sequenced material: naive CD4+ T cells sorted from blood. The receptors come from a man between 18 and 35 years old in good health. Each CDR3 is given with its conserved first and last residue. Fields, in order: D gene, V gene, clone size, J gene, CDR3 length, CDR3 protein, CDR3 DNA. D genes are given only for firm matches. Size is omitted from some rows. Given values are once, few, many or a class for expanded clones.

>TRBD1|TRBV30|NA|TRBJ1-1|12
CAWSVQGGQAFF
TGTGCCTGGAGTGTACAAGGGGGCCAAGCTTTCTTT
>TRBD1|TRBV5-4|NA|TRBJ1-1|14
CASSPRGARTEAFF
TGTGCCAGCAGCCCCAGGGGGGCTCGGACTGAAGCTTTCTTT
>TRBD1|TRBV4-3|NA|TRBJ2-4|19
CASSQEIGQGKEAKNIQYF
TGCGCCAGCAGCCAAGAAATAGGACAGGGGAAAGAGGCCAAAAACATTCAGTACTTC
>NA|TRBV9|NA|TRBJ1-1|15
CASSVTETPGGKTFF
TGTGCCAGCAGCGTCACGGAGACCCCGGGGGGAAAGACTTTCTTT
>NA|TRBV10-3|once|TRBJ1-2|13
CAISSQGFLGYTF
TGTGCCATCAGTAGTCAGGGATTTCTGGGCTACACCTTC
>NA|TRBV7-2|once|TRBJ2-7|14
CASSSGTPPPGQYF
TGTGCCAGCAGCTCCGGGACTCCTCCTCCGGGGCAGTACTTC
>NA|TRBV6-1|NA|TRBJ2-7|15
CASTRSHQGGYEQYF
TGTGCCAGCACTCGCTCGCATCAAGGCGGGTACGAGCAGTACTTC
>TRBD1|TRBV28|NA|TRBJ1-5|15
CASSFRDRVDQPQHF
TGTGCCAGCAGTTTTAGGGACAGGGTTGATCAGCCCCAGCATTTT
>NA|TRBV7-2|NA|TRBJ2-4|13
CASSLVPINIQYF
TGTGCCAGCAGCTTAGTCCCTATAAACATTCAGTACTTC
>TRBD2|TRBV30|NA|TRBJ2-3|16
CAWSVSGGRIPDTQYF
TGTGCCTGGAGTGTATCTGGCGGGAGGATTCCAGATACGCAGTATTTT
>NA|TRBV5-4|NA|TRBJ2-3|15
CASSLAGDPTDTQYF
TGTGCCAGCAGCTTGGCAGGGGACCCCACAGATACGCAGTATTTT
>TRBD2|TRBV9|NA|TRBJ2-3|16
CASSVAVAGGTDTQYF
TGTGCCAGCAGCGTAGCGGTAGCGGGAGGTACAGATACGCAGTATTTT